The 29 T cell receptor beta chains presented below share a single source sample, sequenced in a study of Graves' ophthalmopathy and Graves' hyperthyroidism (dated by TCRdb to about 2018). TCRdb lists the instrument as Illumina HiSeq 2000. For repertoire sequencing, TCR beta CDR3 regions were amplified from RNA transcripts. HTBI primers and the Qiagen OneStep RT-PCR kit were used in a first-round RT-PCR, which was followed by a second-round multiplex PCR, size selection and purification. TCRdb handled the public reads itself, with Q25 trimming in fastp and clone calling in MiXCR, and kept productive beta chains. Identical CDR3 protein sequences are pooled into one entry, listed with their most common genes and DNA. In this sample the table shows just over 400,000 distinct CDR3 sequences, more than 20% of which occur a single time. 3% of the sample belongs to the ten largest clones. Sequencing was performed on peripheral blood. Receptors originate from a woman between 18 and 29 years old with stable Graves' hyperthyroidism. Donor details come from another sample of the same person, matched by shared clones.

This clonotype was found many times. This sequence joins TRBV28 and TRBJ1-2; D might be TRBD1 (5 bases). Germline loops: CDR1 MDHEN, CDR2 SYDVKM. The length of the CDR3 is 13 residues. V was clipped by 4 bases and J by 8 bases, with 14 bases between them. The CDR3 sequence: CASSSPGRYGYTF. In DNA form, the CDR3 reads TGTGCCAGCAGTTCCCCGGGACGGTACGGCTACACCTTC.

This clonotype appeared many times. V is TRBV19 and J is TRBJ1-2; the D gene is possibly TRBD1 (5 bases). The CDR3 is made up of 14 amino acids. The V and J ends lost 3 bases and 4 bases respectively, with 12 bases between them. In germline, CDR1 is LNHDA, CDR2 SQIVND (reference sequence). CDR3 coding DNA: TGTGCCAGTAGTATGTCAGGGAATGCCTATGGCTACACCTTC. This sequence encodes CASSMSGNAYGYTF.

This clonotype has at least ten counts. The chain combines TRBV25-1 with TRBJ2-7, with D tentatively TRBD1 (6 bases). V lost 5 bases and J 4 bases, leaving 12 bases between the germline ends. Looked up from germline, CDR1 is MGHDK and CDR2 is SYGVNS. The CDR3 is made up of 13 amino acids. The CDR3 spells CASSTRTAYEQYF. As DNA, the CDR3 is TGTGCCAGCAGTACCCGGACAGCTTACGAGCAGTACTTC.

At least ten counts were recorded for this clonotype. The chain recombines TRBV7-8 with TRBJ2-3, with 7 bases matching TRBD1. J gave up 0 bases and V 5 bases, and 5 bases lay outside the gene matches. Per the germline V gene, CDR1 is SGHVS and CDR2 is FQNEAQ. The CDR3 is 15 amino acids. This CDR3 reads CASSPGQVSTDTQYF. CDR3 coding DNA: TGTGCCAGCAGCCCAGGACAGGTTAGCACAGATACGCAGTATTTT.

CDR3 protein: CASSYVSGQDEQYF. The DNA of the CDR3 is TGTGCCAGCAGTTACGTGTCTGGGCAGGACGAGCAGTACTTC. J is TRBJ2-7 and V is TRBV6-5; D not certain. The V end was cut by 2 bases, the J end by 5 bases, with 13 bases between. The CDR3 is 14 residues long. Germline V gene sequence: CDR1 MNHEY, CDR2 SVGAGI.

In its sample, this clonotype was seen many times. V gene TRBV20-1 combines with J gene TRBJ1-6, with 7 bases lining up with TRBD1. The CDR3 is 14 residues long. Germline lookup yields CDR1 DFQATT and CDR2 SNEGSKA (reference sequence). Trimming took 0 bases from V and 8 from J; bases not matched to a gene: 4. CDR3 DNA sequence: TGCAGTGCTAGAGAAGCCAGGGGGGATTCACCCCTCCACTTT. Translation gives CSAREARGDSPLHF.

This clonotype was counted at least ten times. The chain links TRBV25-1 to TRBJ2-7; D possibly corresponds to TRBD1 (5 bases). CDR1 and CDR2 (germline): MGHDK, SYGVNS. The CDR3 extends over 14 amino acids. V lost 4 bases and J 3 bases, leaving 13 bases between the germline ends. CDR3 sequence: CASSATEPRYEQYF. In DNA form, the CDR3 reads TGTGCCAGCAGTGCGACAGAGCCTCGCTACGAGCAGTACTTC.

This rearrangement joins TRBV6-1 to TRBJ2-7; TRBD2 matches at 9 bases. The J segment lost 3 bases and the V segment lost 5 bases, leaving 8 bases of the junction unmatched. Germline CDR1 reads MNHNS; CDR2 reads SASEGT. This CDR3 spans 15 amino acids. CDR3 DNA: TGTGCCAGCAGTCGAATAGCGGGGGAAGGCTACGAGCAGTACTTC. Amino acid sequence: CASSRIAGEGYEQYF.

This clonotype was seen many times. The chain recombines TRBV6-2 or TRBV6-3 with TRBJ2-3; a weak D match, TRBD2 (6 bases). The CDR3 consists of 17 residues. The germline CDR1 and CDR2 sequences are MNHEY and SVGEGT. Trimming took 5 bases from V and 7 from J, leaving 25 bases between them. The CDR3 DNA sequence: TGTGCCAGCAGTAACCCGGGAGATGTGGGCAGTGGATATACGCAGTATTTT. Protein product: CASSNPGDVGSGYTQYF.

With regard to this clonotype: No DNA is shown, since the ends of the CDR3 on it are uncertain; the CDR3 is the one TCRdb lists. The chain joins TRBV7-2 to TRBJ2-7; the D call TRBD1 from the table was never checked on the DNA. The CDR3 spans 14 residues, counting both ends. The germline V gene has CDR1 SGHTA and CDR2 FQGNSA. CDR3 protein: CASSWGIGSYELYV.

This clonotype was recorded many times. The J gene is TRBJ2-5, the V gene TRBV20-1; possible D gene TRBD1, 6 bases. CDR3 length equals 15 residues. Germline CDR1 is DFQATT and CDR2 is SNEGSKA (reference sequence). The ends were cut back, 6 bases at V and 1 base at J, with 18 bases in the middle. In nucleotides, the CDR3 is TGCAGTGCAATTGCTTCGACAGGAGCCCAAGAGACCCAGTACTTC. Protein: CSAIASTGAQETQYF.

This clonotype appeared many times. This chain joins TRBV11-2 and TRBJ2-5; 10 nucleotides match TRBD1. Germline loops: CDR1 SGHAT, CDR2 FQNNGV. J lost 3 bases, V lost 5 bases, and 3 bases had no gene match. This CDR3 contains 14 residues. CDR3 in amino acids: CASSHGTGEETQYF. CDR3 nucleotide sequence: TGTGCCAGCAGCCACGGGACAGGGGAAGAGACCCAGTACTTC.

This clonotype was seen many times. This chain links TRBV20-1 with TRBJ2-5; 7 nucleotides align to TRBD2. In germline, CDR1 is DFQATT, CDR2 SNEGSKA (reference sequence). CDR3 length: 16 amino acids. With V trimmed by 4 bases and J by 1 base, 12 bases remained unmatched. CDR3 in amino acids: CSATRAGLRGQETQYF. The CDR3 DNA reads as TGCAGTGCTACCCGCGCGGGACTAAGGGGCCAAGAGACCCAGTACTTC.

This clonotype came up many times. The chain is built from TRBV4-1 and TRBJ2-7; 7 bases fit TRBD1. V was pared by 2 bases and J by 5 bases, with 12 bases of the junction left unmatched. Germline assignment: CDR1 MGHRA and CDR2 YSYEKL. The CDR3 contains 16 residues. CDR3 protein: CASSQSPRDSTNEQYF. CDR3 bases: TGCGCCAGCAGCCAATCCCCTCGGGACAGTACTAACGAGCAGTACTTC.

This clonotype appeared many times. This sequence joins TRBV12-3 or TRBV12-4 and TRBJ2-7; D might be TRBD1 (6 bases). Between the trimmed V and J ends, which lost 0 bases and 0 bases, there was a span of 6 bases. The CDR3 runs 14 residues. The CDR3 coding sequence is TGTGCCAGCAGTTTAGCGGGACACTCCTACGAGCAGTACTTC. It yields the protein CASSLAGHSYEQYF.

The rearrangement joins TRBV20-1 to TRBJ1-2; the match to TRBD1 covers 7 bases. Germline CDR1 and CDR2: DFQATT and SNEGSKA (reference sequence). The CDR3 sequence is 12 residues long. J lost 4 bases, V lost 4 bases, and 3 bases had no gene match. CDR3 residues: CSATRQGYGYTF. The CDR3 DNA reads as TGCAGTGCTACCCGACAGGGCTATGGCTACACCTTC.

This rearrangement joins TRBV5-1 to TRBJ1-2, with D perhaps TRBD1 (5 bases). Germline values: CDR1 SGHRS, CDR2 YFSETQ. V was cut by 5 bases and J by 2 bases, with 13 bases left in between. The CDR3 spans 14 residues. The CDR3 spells CASRRTTGNYGYTF. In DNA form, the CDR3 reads TGCGCCAGCAGACGTACTACAGGAAACTATGGCTACACCTTC.

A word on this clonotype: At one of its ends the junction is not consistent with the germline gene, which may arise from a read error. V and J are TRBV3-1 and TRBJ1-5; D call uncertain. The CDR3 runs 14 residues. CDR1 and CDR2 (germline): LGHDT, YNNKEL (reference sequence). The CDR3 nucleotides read TGTGCCAGCAGCCAAGACCCGTACAATCAGCCTCAGCATTTT. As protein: CASSQDPYNQPQHF.

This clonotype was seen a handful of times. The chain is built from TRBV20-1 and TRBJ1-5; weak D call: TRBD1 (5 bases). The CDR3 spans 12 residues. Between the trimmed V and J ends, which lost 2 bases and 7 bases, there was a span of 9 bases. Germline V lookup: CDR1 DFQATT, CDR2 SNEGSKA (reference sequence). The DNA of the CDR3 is TGCAGTGCTAGACCGACAGAGCAGCCCCAGCATTTT. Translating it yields CSARPTEQPQHF.

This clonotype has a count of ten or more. As DNA, the CDR3 is TGCAGTGCTTGGAAAGGGACAGGGGGGGATCAGCCCCAGCATTTT. This gives the protein CSAWKGTGGDQPQHF. The V and J genes are TRBV20-1 and TRBJ1-5, with TRBD1 identical over 11 bases. Losses at the gene ends were 5 bases for V and 5 bases for J; bases not matched to a gene: 8. Germline V gene sequence: CDR1 DFQATT, CDR2 SNEGSKA (reference sequence). CDR3 length equals 15 residues.

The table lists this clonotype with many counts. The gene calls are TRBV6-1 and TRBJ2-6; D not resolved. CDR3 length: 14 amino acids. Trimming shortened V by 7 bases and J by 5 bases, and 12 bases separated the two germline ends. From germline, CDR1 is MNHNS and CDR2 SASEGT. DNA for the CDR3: TGTGCCAGCAATCCCTTAGGTTGGGCCAACGTCCTGACTTTC. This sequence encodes CASNPLGWANVLTF.

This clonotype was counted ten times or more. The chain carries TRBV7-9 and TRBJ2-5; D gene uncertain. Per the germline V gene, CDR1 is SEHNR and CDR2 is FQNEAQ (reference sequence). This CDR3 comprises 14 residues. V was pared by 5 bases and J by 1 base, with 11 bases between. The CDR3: CASSAARTQETQYF. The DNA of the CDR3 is TGTGCCAGCAGCGCGGCGCGCACCCAAGAGACCCAGTACTTC.

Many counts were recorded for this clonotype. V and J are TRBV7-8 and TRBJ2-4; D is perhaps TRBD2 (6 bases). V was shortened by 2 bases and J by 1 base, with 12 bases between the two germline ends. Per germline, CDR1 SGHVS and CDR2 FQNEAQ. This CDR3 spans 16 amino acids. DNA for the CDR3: TGTGCCAGCAGCTTAAACTTCCTAGCGGCCAAAAACATTCAGTACTTC. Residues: CASSLNFLAAKNIQYF.

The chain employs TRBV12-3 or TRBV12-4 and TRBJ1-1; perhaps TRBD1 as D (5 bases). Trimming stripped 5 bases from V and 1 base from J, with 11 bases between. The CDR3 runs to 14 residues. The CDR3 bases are TGTGCCAGCAGTGTCGACAGCACGAACACTGAAGCTTTCTTT. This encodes CASSVDSTNTEAFF.

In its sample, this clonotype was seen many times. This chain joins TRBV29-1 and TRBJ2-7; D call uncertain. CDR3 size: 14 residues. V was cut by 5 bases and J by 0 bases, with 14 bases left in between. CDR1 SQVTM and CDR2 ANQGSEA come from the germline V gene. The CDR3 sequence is CSVRYPGRSYEQYF. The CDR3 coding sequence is TGCAGCGTTCGGTACCCGGGCCGCTCCTACGAGCAGTACTTC.

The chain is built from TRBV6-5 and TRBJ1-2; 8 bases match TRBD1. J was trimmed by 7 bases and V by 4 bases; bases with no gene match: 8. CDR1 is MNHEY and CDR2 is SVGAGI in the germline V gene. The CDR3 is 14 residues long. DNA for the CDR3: TGTGCCAGCAGTTTCAGGGGGCCGGGGGGTGGCTACACCTTC. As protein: CASSFRGPGGGYTF.

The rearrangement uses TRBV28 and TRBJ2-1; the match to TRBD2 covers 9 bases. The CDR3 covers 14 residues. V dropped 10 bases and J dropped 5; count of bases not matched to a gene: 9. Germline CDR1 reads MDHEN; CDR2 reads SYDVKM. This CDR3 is CATLGSGRHNEQFF. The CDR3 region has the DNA TGTGCCACCCTCGGTAGCGGGAGACACAATGAGCAGTTCTTC.

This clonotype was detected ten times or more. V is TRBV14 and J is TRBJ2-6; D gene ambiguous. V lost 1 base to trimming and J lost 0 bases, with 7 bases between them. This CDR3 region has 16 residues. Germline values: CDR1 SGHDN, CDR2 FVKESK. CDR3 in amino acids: CASSQVAGSGANVLTF. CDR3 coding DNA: TGTGCCAGCAGCCAAGTAGCAGGCTCTGGGGCCAACGTCCTGACTTTC.

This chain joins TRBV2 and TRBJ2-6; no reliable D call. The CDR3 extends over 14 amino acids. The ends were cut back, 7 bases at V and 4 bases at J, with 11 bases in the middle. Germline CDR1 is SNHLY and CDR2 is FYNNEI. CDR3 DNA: TGTGCCAGCAATCGTGCGCGCGGGGCCAACGTCCTGACTTTC. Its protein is CASNRARGANVLTF.